What follows is one T cell receptor (beta chain) and its context. This clonotype was counted only a few times. This clone's antigen is unknown. No quality values exist for individual bases; no much larger clone is one base distant. The CDR3 goes from the cysteine to the phenylalanine over 12 residues. CDR3 DNA is the only sequence kept; it has 36 bases, read in frame from the first base. For CDR1 and CDR2, the germline V gene (reference sequence) lists GTSNPN and SVGIG. Between the V and J ends, shortened by 5 bases and 4 bases respectively, the junction contains 11 bases. The source of the sample is a study of molecular identifiers for immune sequencing clone quantification (dated by TCRdb to the late 2010s). In the study overall: For a replicate experiment, RNA from roughly 20,000 or 100,000 naive CD8 T cells was divided into five aliquots, and four of the five aliquots were sequenced. This methods study benchmarked molecular-identifier clustering-based TCR repertoire sequencing (MIDCIRS) and TCR RNA copy counting, using CD8 T cells to do so. On the study overall, not on this receptor specifically: Highly expanded clone sizes could be underestimated because identical TCR molecules may share a barcode. Modeling estimated 3 to 3.5 recovered TCR RNA copies per cell, compared with about 10 by digital PCR, which implies around 30% capture efficiency. Spiked-in Jurkat TCR RNA (approximately 9 copies' worth), which is not part of the donor repertoire, was contained in the naive libraries. When barcode sub-clustering was left out, chimeric consensus sequences inflated TCR diversity, with chimeras reaching as high as 47%. Clones above 20 RNA copies held over 98% of molecules in CMV-specific effector cells but under 1% in naive cells. Spiked-in Jurkat TCR RNA equivalent to a single cell was reported to be detectable even among more than 900,000 naive CD8 T cells.

The library was obtained by PCR. Sequencing took place on a NextSeq 500. Bulk TCR libraries were made following a previously described method, with the TCR primers given in Table S5. Total RNA was purified with the Qiagen AllPrep DNA/RNA kit. Before any analysis, reads coming from multiple sequencing runs of the same library were combined into one pool. From the authors' description of their analysis: Reads were retained only if an exact TCR constant sequence was present, and the retained reads were trimmed to 150 nt and grouped according to their 12-nt molecular barcodes. Reads within each barcode group were sub-clustered using a 15% Levenshtein threshold, and quality-weighted consensus sequences were constructed for each RNA molecule. Non-functional sequences were filtered out, along with any lower-count sequence sitting one edit away from another sequence. Based on a fit of two negative binomial distributions, barcode sub-clusters having less than 20% of the maximum read count were discarded. Using fastp at Q25 and MiXCR, TCRdb reprocessed the public reads and kept productive beta chains. For every CDR3 protein sequence, its rows merge into one entry that carries the most common genes and DNA. TCRdb, rather than the study authors, made the V and J calls. Within this sample are approximately 320,000 distinct CDR3 sequences, with 24% of them counted one time only. The ten largest clones take up around 0.76% of the sample.

Libraries of naive CD8 T cells were built from approximately 22,000 to 940,000 sorted cells, with 10%, 30% or 50% of the purified RNA used. Naive CD8 T cells, defined as CD8+CD4-CCR7+CD45RA+, were FACS-sorted into RLT Plus buffer on a BD FACSAria II. To test detection sensitivity, Jurkat RNA equal to around 10 TCR copies was added to samples of about 20,000-1,000,000 naive CD8 T cells. CD8 T cells were enriched with RosetteSep CD8+ T Cell Enrichment Cocktail and Ficoll-Paque, followed by ACK red cell lysis. Material for sequencing was naive CD8+ T cells from blood, with Jurkat cell RNA spiked in. Per the publication, the cell subset or site label means: FACS-sorted CD8+CD4-CCR7+CD45RA+ naive T cells. This receptor was taken from a human donor in good health. Some libraries in this study had Jurkat cell RNA spiked in. The chain joins TRBV30 to TRBJ1-1; the D gene lacks a confident call. The CDR3 in this case is CAWELEGTEAFF. The sequence in DNA is TGTGCCTGGGAATTGGAGGGCACTGAAGCTTTCTTT.